Each of the 2 T cell receptor beta chains below was sequenced from the same sample in a study of T cells after yellow fever vaccination. TCRdb called the 5' RACE reads again in MiXCR, with one record for every CDR3 protein. The sample includes tens of thousands of distinct CDR3 sequences, roughly 7.3% of them seen just once. The sample in question was CD8+ T cells sorted from PBMCs, obtained 15 days after the yellow fever booster vaccination. Receptor source: a man aged 25 to 45 who received the YFV17D yellow fever vaccine.

The sample holds many counts of this clonotype. V and J are TRBV5-1 and TRBJ2-7; 9 nucleotides match TRBD1. The J segment lost 5 bases and the V segment lost 4 bases, leaving 10 bases of the junction unmatched. The V gene's germline CDR1 is SGHRS and CDR2 YFSETQ. The CDR3 loop spans 15 amino acids. CDR3 sequence: CASSSLPGQGNEQYF. The CDR3 bases are TGCGCCAGCAGCAGCCTGCCGGGACAGGGCAACGAGCAGTACTTC.

This clonotype was detected ten times or more. CDR3 coding DNA: TGTGCCAGCAGCGGTGGTTTTGAGCAGTTCTTC. Translated: CASSGGFEQFF. This sequence joins TRBV25-1 and TRBJ2-1, with D unresolved. This CDR3 contains 11 residues. Trimming pared 6 bases from V and 9 bases from J, leaving 9 bases between. CDR1 MGHDK and CDR2 SYGVNS come from the germline V gene.